Listed below are T cell receptor beta chains from one sample, sequenced in a study of T-cell reconstitution after alpha-beta-depleted transplantation in children. TCRdb re-derived calls from the PCR reads in MiXCR, one entry per CDR3 protein. The repertoire has about 580,000 distinct CDR3 sequences, under 25% of them found once; the top ten carry approximately 14%. The material sequenced was PBMCs, mostly from graft donor cells, taken 360 days after TCRalphabeta/CD19-depleted stem cell transplant. These receptors were obtained from a boy less than two years old who had a stem cell transplant for acute myeloid leukemia, so the T cells may come from the graft donor. Both conserved end residues are part of each CDR3. A clone size is listed for some rows: how often the clone was seen (once, few, many), or a class if it is expanded.

v_gene: TRBV28
abundance: -
j_gene: TRBJ1-5
CDR3aa: CAEGVDEQPQHF

v_gene: TRBV28
abundance: many
j_gene: TRBJ1-6
CDR3aa: CASSRNSPLHF

v_gene: TRBV11-2
abundance: -
j_gene: TRBJ2-7
CDR3aa: CASSPHTGIYEQYF

v_gene: TRBV24-1
abundance: -
j_gene: TRBJ2-1
CDR3aa: CATSGPEVPEQFF

v_gene: TRBV7-9
abundance: many
j_gene: TRBJ2-5
CDR3aa: CASGELGETQYF

v_gene: TRBV12-3/TRBV12-4
abundance: -
j_gene: TRBJ2-1
CDR3aa: CASSPNRPINEQFF

v_gene: TRBV20-1
abundance: few
j_gene: TRBJ1-2
CDR3aa: CSANGPWGYTF

v_gene: TRBV5-1
abundance: -
j_gene: TRBJ1-6
CDR3aa: CASSLIGMQNSPLHF

v_gene: TRBV20-1
abundance: -
j_gene: TRBJ2-1
CDR3aa: CSARTQRQESYNEQFF

v_gene: TRBV30
abundance: -
j_gene: TRBJ1-6
CDR3aa: CAWFTGDSPLHF

v_gene: TRBV27
abundance: many
j_gene: TRBJ1-2
CDR3aa: CASSLLGIYGQGARGYTF

v_gene: TRBV5-4
abundance: few
j_gene: TRBJ2-3
CDR3aa: CASSLVRAGGPSGTDTQYF

v_gene: TRBV6-2/TRBV6-3
abundance: few
j_gene: TRBJ1-6
CDR3aa: CASQSRISPLHF

v_gene: TRBV21-1
abundance: -
j_gene: TRBJ1-4
CDR3aa: CASSKVRPGTKDEKLFF

v_gene: TRBV5-1
abundance: -
j_gene: TRBJ1-2
CDR3aa: CASSLVQGPQYGYTF

v_gene: TRBV20-1
abundance: -
j_gene: TRBJ2-5
CDR3aa: CSARGPSGQETQYF

v_gene: TRBV18
abundance: few
j_gene: TRBJ2-7
CDR3aa: CASSPPSGRSSYEQYF

v_gene: TRBV12-3/TRBV12-4
abundance: few
j_gene: TRBJ2-7
CDR3aa: CASSRQGWYEQYF

v_gene: TRBV11-2
abundance: many
j_gene: TRBJ2-1
CDR3aa: CASSLDLGRNEQFF

v_gene: TRBV7-9
abundance: -
j_gene: TRBJ1-1
CDR3aa: CASSLSAEAFF

v_gene: TRBV10-3
abundance: many
j_gene: TRBJ1-2
CDR3aa: CAISGGSNYGYTF

v_gene: TRBV3-1
abundance: many
j_gene: TRBJ2-2
CDR3aa: CASDRANTGELFF

v_gene: TRBV12-3/TRBV12-4
abundance: -
j_gene: TRBJ2-5
CDR3aa: CASSFVVGAETQYF

v_gene: TRBV5-1
abundance: -
j_gene: TRBJ2-3
CDR3aa: CASSQILAGGTDTQYF

v_gene: TRBV20-1
abundance: -
j_gene: TRBJ2-2
CDR3aa: CSAGTGGNGELFF

v_gene: TRBV20-1
abundance: -
j_gene: TRBJ2-7
CDR3aa: CSAGKQGNRYEQYF

v_gene: TRBV3-1
abundance: once
j_gene: TRBJ1-1
CDR3aa: CASSEWRNTEAFF

v_gene: TRBV27
abundance: -
j_gene: TRBJ1-4
CDR3aa: CASSLRDGNEKLFF

v_gene: TRBV7-9
abundance: many
j_gene: TRBJ1-2
CDR3aa: CASRWAYGYTF

v_gene: TRBV10-2
abundance: -
j_gene: TRBJ2-3
CDR3aa: CASSEPERGGTDTQYF

v_gene: TRBV4-2
abundance: many
j_gene: TRBJ2-1
CDR3aa: CASSQFGTGPNEQFF

v_gene: TRBV5-1
abundance: -
j_gene: TRBJ2-1
CDR3aa: CASSLAVLGLEVVEQFF

v_gene: TRBV5-1
abundance: few
j_gene: TRBJ2-1
CDR3aa: CASRTTSGGHLNEQFF

v_gene: TRBV20-1
abundance: many
j_gene: TRBJ1-6
CDR3aa: CSATGTGTHSPLHF

v_gene: TRBV6-1
abundance: -
j_gene: TRBJ1-1
CDR3aa: CASSQAWGGYTEAFF

v_gene: TRBV29-1
abundance: many
j_gene: TRBJ1-1
CDR3aa: CSVLGTGKNTEAFF

v_gene: TRBV7-3
abundance: -
j_gene: TRBJ2-3
CDR3aa: CASSLFYGRRGSTDTQYF

v_gene: TRBV20-1
abundance: -
j_gene: TRBJ2-3
CDR3aa: CSASPLGGTTDTQYF

v_gene: TRBV6-4
abundance: many
j_gene: TRBJ1-2
CDR3aa: CASSDGGSYGYTF

v_gene: TRBV29-1
abundance: many
j_gene: TRBJ1-1
CDR3aa: CSVGTRQGPFTEAFF

v_gene: TRBV3-1
abundance: -
j_gene: TRBJ2-1
CDR3aa: CASSQPGLGHNEQFF

v_gene: TRBV12-3/TRBV12-4
abundance: -
j_gene: TRBJ2-6
CDR3aa: CASSFQEGANVLTF

v_gene: TRBV29-1
abundance: few
j_gene: TRBJ2-1
CDR3aa: CSANTGKRSYNEQFF

v_gene: TRBV6-1
abundance: many
j_gene: TRBJ2-1
CDR3aa: CASHGVAGIYNEQFF

v_gene: TRBV29-1
abundance: -
j_gene: TRBJ1-2
CDR3aa: CSVEAPIPGRGYGYTF

v_gene: TRBV29-1
abundance: few
j_gene: TRBJ1-5
CDR3aa: CSVVQGEGQPQHF

v_gene: TRBV18
abundance: once
j_gene: TRBJ1-1
CDR3aa: CASSPPKFTEAFF

v_gene: TRBV2
abundance: -
j_gene: TRBJ2-7
CDR3aa: CASSGSGGTQYF

v_gene: TRBV7-6
abundance: -
j_gene: TRBJ1-4
CDR3aa: CASSPRGQGATNEKLFF

v_gene: TRBV27
abundance: -
j_gene: TRBJ2-7
CDR3aa: CASSQMAGELYEQYF